The TCR beta chain under discussion was sequenced for a study of blood T cell repertoires in COVID-19. Turning to the study itself: The study drew acute and convalescent COVID-19 samples from the United States, Italy and Spain. The cDNA or gDNA used as material had been derived from T cells, B-cell-depleted T cells, or PBMCs.

The CDR3 has 15 residues. In germline, CDR1 is MDHEN, CDR2 SYDVKM. Trimming took 3 bases from V and 2 from J; bases not matched to a gene: 4. Method: immunoSEQ multiplex PCR; TCRdb's copy keeps in-frame clones and lacks some. Among 200,000 to 300,000 clones listed, 65% to 90% were seen once. This chain connects TRBV28 to TRBJ2-3, with 8 bases that match TRBD1. This TCR was recovered from a woman in her seventies with acute or convalescent COVID-19. Sequenced: peripheral blood. Here the CDR3 reads CASSFLGQDTDTQYF. Written as DNA, the CDR3 is TGTGCCAGCAGTTTTTTGGGACAGGACACAGATACGCAGTATTTT.